The rows below give T cell receptor beta chains drawn from one sample of a study of OX40 agonist ivuxolimab in advanced cancers. Sequencing was performed with immunoSEQ multiplex PCR; in TCRdb, only in-frame clones are kept and a portion is missing. Counted here are tens of thousands of clones, roughly nine tenths occurring once; the ten biggest clones make up about 0.29%. Source: CD4+ or CD8+ T cells sorted from blood, taken in a trial of the OX40 agonist ivuxolimab. The origin of the receptors is an adult with an advanced solid tumor such as melanoma, head and neck, liver or kidney cancer. Both conserved end residues are part of each CDR3. The D gene is left open where the match is weak. The size of a clone is reported for some rows only, either as once, few or many, or as a class for expanded clones.

>.|.|TRBV7-8|TRBJ2-4
TGTGCCAGCAGCCCCATCCACCGAGACCTAGCCAAAAACATTCAGTACTTC
CASSPIHRDLAKNIQYF
>.|.|TRBV5-1|TRBJ1-2
TGCGCCAGCAGCTTGGTGGTGGGGAGCTATGGCTACACCTTC
CASSLVVGSYGYTF
>.|.|TRBV5-6|TRBJ2-3
TGTGCCAGCAGCTTGGCAGGAGGGGGAGATACGCAGTATTTT
CASSLAGGGDTQYF
>.|.|TRBV11-2|TRBJ1-5
TGTGCCAGCAGCTTAGGACGGGGGAATCAGCCCCAGCATTTT
CASSLGRGNQPQHF
>TRBD2|.|TRBV30|TRBJ2-1
TGTGCCTGGAGTGTGGTTAGACTAGCGGGAAGCCGGACGTACAATGAGCAGTTCTTC
CAWSVVRLAGSRTYNEQFF
>.|.|TRBV30|TRBJ1-5
TGTGCTTTAGAGCGGGGTTACAATCAGCCCCAGCATTTT
CALERGYNQPQHF
>TRBD2|.|TRBV28|TRBJ2-7
TGTGCCAGCAGTTCCACCCATGGACTAGCGGTCTACGAGCAGTACTTC
CASSSTHGLAVYEQYF
>.|.|TRBV6-1|TRBJ2-1
TGTGCCAGCAGTTCGGACGGCAGATCCTACAATGAGCAGTTCTTC
CASSSDGRSYNEQFF
>.|few|TRBV19|TRBJ1-2
TGTGCCAGTAGTATCGTTTGGGGAGAATATGGCTACACCTTC
CASSIVWGEYGYTF
>.|.|TRBV5-1|TRBJ2-1
TGCGCCAGCAGCGTGACAGGTCCGGACAATGAGCAGTTCTTC
CASSVTGPDNEQFF
>TRBD1|.|TRBV2|TRBJ1-2
TGTGCCAGCAGTCGGCAATCCGGACAGGGGGTTAACTATGGCTACACCTTC
CASSRQSGQGVNYGYTF
>TRBD2|.|TRBV15|TRBJ2-5
TGTGCCACCAGCAGCCCGACTAGCGGGCGCGAGACCCAGTACTTC
CATSSPTSGRETQYF
>TRBD2|.|TRBV2|TRBJ2-1
TGTGCCAGCAGTGACGGGGGGCTAGCGGGCTACAATGAGCAGTTCTTC
CASSDGGLAGYNEQFF
>.|.|TRBV5-8|TRBJ2-7
TGTGCCAGCAGCCGAGGATGGAGCTTGTCCTACGAGCAGTACTTC
CASSRGWSLSYEQYF
>.|.|TRBV29-1|TRBJ2-7
TGCAGCGTTGAAGGGGGTGCTGGTAACTACGAGCAGTACTTC
CSVEGGAGNYEQYF
>.|.|TRBV5-4|TRBJ1-1
TGTGCCAGCAGGGCAGGAGACAGGCACATGAACACTGAAGCTTTCTTT
CASRAGDRHMNTEAFF
>.|.|TRBV6-6|TRBJ1-6
TGTGCCAGCAGAAAGCCGGGCATTTATAATTCACCCCTCCACTTT
CASRKPGIYNSPLHF
>.|.|TRBV7-3|TRBJ2-3
TGTGCCAGCAGCTTAAGAGCGGCTAGCACAGATACGCAGTATTTT
CASSLRAASTDTQYF
>.|.|TRBV5-4|TRBJ2-3
TGTGCCAGCAGCTTGCCCGACAGCCTGACAGATACGCAGTATTTT
CASSLPDSLTDTQYF
>TRBD1|.|TRBV28|TRBJ1-5
TGTGCCAGCGGGACAGGGCTTCCTCAGCCCCAGCATTTT
CASGTGLPQPQHF
>TRBD1|.|TRBV5-1|TRBJ1-1
TGCGCCAGCAGCTTGGGGGAGGGACAGAGGTGGAAAAACACTGAAGCTTTCTTT
CASSLGEGQRWKNTEAFF
>TRBD1|.|TRBV18|TRBJ1-1
TGTGCCAGCTCACCTATGACAGGGAGGAACACTGAAGCTTTCTTT
CASSPMTGRNTEAFF
>TRBD2|.|TRBV6-1|TRBJ2-1
TGTGCCAGCAGTGAAGCCGCGGGAGGGACCCTAGGGTCCTACAATGAGCAGTTCTTC
CASSEAAGGTLGSYNEQFF
>TRBD2|.|TRBV9|TRBJ2-1
TGTGCCAGCAGTGTAACTAGCGGGACTTACAATGAGCAGTTCTTC
CASSVTSGTYNEQFF
>TRBD1|.|TRBV5-1|TRBJ1-5
TGCGCCAGCAGCCAAGGGGACAGGGGGAGCAATCAGCCCCAGCATTTT
CASSQGDRGSNQPQHF
>.|.|TRBV19|TRBJ1-1
TGTGCCAGTAGTTATCAGGGAATGAACACTGAAGCTTTCTTT
CASSYQGMNTEAFF
>.|.|TRBV9|TRBJ2-3
TGTGCCAGCACCGAAGGACCCTCAGATACGCAGTATTTT
CASTEGPSDTQYF
>.|.|TRBV11-2|TRBJ1-2
TGTGCCAGCAGCTTAACAGGACCCGTAACATATGGCTACACCTTC
CASSLTGPVTYGYTF
>TRBD1|few|TRBV5-4|TRBJ1-5
TGTGCCAGCAGCCAAAGGGGGCAAAATCAGCCCCAGCATTTT
CASSQRGQNQPQHF
>TRBD1|once|TRBV19|TRBJ2-1
TGTGCCAGTAGTATAGAATGGGACAGGGTGTATGAGCAGTTCTTC
CASSIEWDRVYEQFF
>.|.|TRBV27|TRBJ2-1
TGTGCCACGACCACTGCCGGCTCCGGTCGACTCTACAATGAGCAGTTCTTC
CATTTAGSGRLYNEQFF
>.|.|TRBV27|TRBJ2-2
TGTGCCAGCAGTTTTCGAGGTCGAGACACCGGGGAGCTGTTTTTT
CASSFRGRDTGELFF
>TRBD1|.|TRBV6-5|TRBJ2-1
TGTGCCAGCACCCGGGACAGGGGATACAATGAGCAGTTCTTC
CASTRDRGYNEQFF
>.|.|TRBV11-2|TRBJ2-5
TGTGCCAGCAGCAAAGGGGTGCGCCCGACCCAGTACTTC
CASSKGVRPTQYF
>TRBD1|few|TRBV5-1|TRBJ1-5
TGCGCCAGCAGCTTGGGGACAGGGGGCCGTAATCAGCCCCAGCATTTT
CASSLGTGGRNQPQHF
>TRBD1|.|TRBV5-1|TRBJ1-1
TGCGCCAGCAGCCCCGGGGACAGGGTTGTGATCGGTGAAGCTTTCTTT
CASSPGDRVVIGEAFF
>.|.|TRBV7-7|TRBJ2-7
TGTGCTAGCAGTCGTGGGGGGGCTGGTTACGAGCAGTACTTC
CASSRGGAGYEQYF
>.|.|TRBV7-6|TRBJ2-1
TGTGCCAGCAGCTTAGAGTATGAGCAGTTCTTC
CASSLEYEQFF
>.|.|TRBV5-6|TRBJ2-7
TGTGCCAGCAGCTTGGCAGGGTTCGAGCAGTACTTC
CASSLAGFEQYF
>.|.|TRBV6-1|TRBJ1-5
TGTGCCAGCAGTGAAGCGTTCGCGGGTCAGCCCCAGCATTTT
CASSEAFAGQPQHF
>.|.|TRBV10-3|TRBJ2-7
TGTGCCAACAAAAGGGGTGCACAGCACGAGCAGTACTTC
CANKRGAQHEQYF
>.|.|TRBV27|TRBJ2-7
TGTGCCAGCAGTTTTCGGGCGCGGGAAGCACAGTATTACGAGCAGTACTTC
CASSFRAREAQYYEQYF
>TRBD1|.|TRBV14|TRBJ2-5
TGTGCCAGCAGCCAACTCACAGGGGAAGAGACCCAGTACTTC
CASSQLTGEETQYF
>.|.|TRBV5-8|TRBJ1-5
TGTGCCAGCAGCTTTCAGCGCGGACATCGAGATCAGCCCCAGCATTTT
CASSFQRGHRDQPQHF
>.|.|TRBV19|TRBJ2-1
TGTGCCAGTAGTATAGAGATACAGGGACGGCAGTTCTTC
CASSIEIQGRQFF
>TRBD2|.|TRBV7-8|TRBJ2-7
TGTGCCAGCAGAAAGCCGGGACTAGCGGGAGGCGAGCAGTACTTC
CASRKPGLAGGEQYF
>TRBD1|.|TRBV7-9|TRBJ1-2
TGTGCCAGCAGCTCACAGGGGGCGCATGGCTACACCTTC
CASSSQGAHGYTF
>.|.|TRBV19|TRBJ1-4
TGTGCCAGTAGTATAGTGGTACACCTTAATGAAAAACTGTTTTTT
CASSIVVHLNEKLFF
>.|.|TRBV6-5|TRBJ2-7
TGTGCCAGCAAAGGAGGGAGACCCTCCTACGAGCAGTACTTC
CASKGGRPSYEQYF
>.|once|TRBV9|TRBJ2-7
TGTGCCAGCAGCGCCCATAAGGGAGGAGACGAGCAGTACTTC
CASSAHKGGDEQYF
>TRBD1|.|TRBV6-5|TRBJ1-2
TGTGCCAGCAGTTACTTGAGGGGACAGGGGGCTTATGGCTACACCTTC
CASSYLRGQGAYGYTF
>TRBD1|once|TRBV6-5|TRBJ2-2
TGTGCCAGCAGTCAAGGACAGGGTCGCTCCGGGGAGCTGTTTTTT
CASSQGQGRSGELFF
>.|.|TRBV7-6|TRBJ1-1
TGTGCCAGCAGCCCAAGGAACACTGAAGCTTTCTTT
CASSPRNTEAFF
>TRBD1|.|TRBV29-1|TRBJ1-5
TGCAGCGTTGGGTTTGGAGGGACAGGGGAAGCTCAGCCCCAGCATTTT
CSVGFGGTGEAQPQHF
>TRBD2|few|TRBV19|TRBJ2-1
TGTGCCAGTAGTATGGATGGCCCACTAGCGTATCAATTCTTC
CASSMDGPLAYQFF